These 20 T cell receptor beta chains were all obtained from the same sample, sequenced in a study of regulatory T cells in long-lasting Graves disease. The time point was: newly diagnosed GD, antithyroid drugs for less than 3 months. The TCR library was made from RNA extracted from PBMCs. Investigators prepared the TCR beta libraries by applying iRepertoire HTBI primers and Arm-PCR of CDR3 regions. TCRdb reprocessed the multiplex PCR reads with MiXCR, giving one entry per CDR3 protein. The table has roughly 420,000 distinct CDR3 sequences, about a sixth seen once. This sample also appeared in a second study, on T cells in Graves' hyperthyroidism and ophthalmopathy.

The sample consisted of peripheral blood mononuclear cells (PBMCs), taken at new diagnosis, from a patient treated with antithyroid drugs. Receptor source: a woman younger than 30 with Graves disease.

In its sample, this clonotype was seen a few times. The V and J genes are TRBV11-2 and TRBJ2-1; D not resolved. The J call could be wrong; TRBJ2-7 is a better fit for the DNA end. This CDR3 region has 14 residues. Germline V gene data show CDR1 as SGHAT and CDR2 as FQNNGV. This chain's CDR3 is CASSLAEYSNEQYF. In nucleotides, the CDR3 is TGTGCCAGCAGCTTAGCGGAGTACTCCAATGAGCAGTACTTC.

The sample holds a few counts of this clonotype. The conserved phenylalanine or tryptophan is not found at the CDR3 terminus, so this likely reflects a read error. The chain uses TRBV7-3 and TRBJ2-1, with a possible D match to TRBD2 (5 bases). CDR1 and CDR2 from the germline V gene are SGHTA and FQGTGA. The CDR3 extends over 16 amino acids. Here the CDR3 reads CASSLASSVGVNGQFV. Written as DNA, the CDR3 is TGTGCCAGCAGCCTCGCTAGCTCCGTAGGTGTGAATGGGCAGTTCGTC.

This clonotype was counted many times. The rearrangement links TRBV11-2 to TRBJ2-7, with D possibly TRBD1 on 6 matching bases. CDR3 length equals 15 residues. Trimming stripped 4 bases from V and 6 bases from J, with 19 bases between. CDR1 SGHAT and CDR2 FQNNGV come from the germline V gene. CDR3 bases: TGTGCCAGCAGCTACGGGACATCGGCAGGGGCCGAGCAGTACTTC. Its protein is CASSYGTSAGAEQYF.

In regard to this clonotype: A much larger clone differs by one base, so this may be a read error. V gene TRBV6-1 combines with J gene TRBJ2-7; tentative D call: TRBD2 (6 bases). This CDR3 is 16 amino acids long. Trimming cost V 6 bases and J 2 bases, with 20 bases left between them. The germline gives CDR1 MNHNS, CDR2 SASEGT. This CDR3 is CASRSAPTSIAYEQYF. CDR3 in DNA: TGTGCCAGCAGGTCCGCACCGACTAGTATCGCCTACGAGCAGTACTTC.

This sequence joins TRBV27 and TRBJ2-6; D may be TRBD1 or TRBD2 (5 bases each). Germline CDR1 is MNHEY and CDR2 is SMNVEV (reference sequence). The CDR3 spans 15 residues. Trimming stripped 2 bases from V and 3 bases from J, with 8 bases between. This chain's CDR3 is CASSLRGRGANVLTF. CDR3 DNA sequence: TGTGCCAGCAGTTTACGGGGACGTGGGGCCAACGTCCTGACTTTC.

This clonotype came up many times. The rearrangement uses TRBV7-3 and TRBJ2-1; D is perhaps TRBD2 (5 bases). The germline CDR1 and CDR2 sequences are SGHTA and FQGTGA. The CDR3 length is 15 residues. V gave up 3 bases and J gave up 6 bases, with 15 bases separating them. The CDR3 loop reads CASSFGIKPVNEQFF. For the CDR3, the DNA is TGTGCCAGCAGCTTCGGGATAAAACCTGTCAATGAGCAGTTCTTC.

This clonotype was counted a few times. The chain recombines TRBV29-1 with TRBJ1-6; 10 nucleotides match TRBD1. With 5 bases clipped from V and 6 bases from J, the junction kept 1 base outside the gene matches. Germline CDR1 SQVTM, CDR2 ANQGSEA. The CDR3 contains 13 residues. CDR3 bases: TGCAGCGTTCGGGACAGGGGTAATTCACCCCTCCACTTT. As protein: CSVRDRGNSPLHF.

This rearrangement joins TRBV7-9 to TRBJ2-7; possibly TRBD2 for D (5 bases). Germline V gene sequence: CDR1 SEHNR, CDR2 FQNEAQ (reference sequence). Trimming took off 4 bases at V and 3 bases at J, with 16 bases between the two ends. This CDR3 is 15 amino acids long. The CDR3 DNA is TGTGCCAGCAGCTCCACAACCGGGAAGGGCTACGAGCAGTACTTC. It specifies CASSSTTGKGYEQYF.

This clonotype has at least ten counts. V and J are TRBV11-3 and TRBJ2-3; no firm D call. CDR1 is SGHNT and CDR2 is YENEEA in the germline V gene. Trimming stripped 3 bases from V and 0 bases from J, with 16 bases between. This CDR3 comprises 17 residues. CDR3 DNA: TGTGCCAGCAGCTTCTTAGGCCTGGCGTCTAGCACAGATACGCAGTATTTT. This sequence encodes CASSFLGLASSTDTQYF. The whole variable domain, remainder taken from reference TRBV11-3 and TRBJ2-3, is EAGVVQSPRYKIIEKKQPVAFWCNPISGHNTLYWYLQNLGQGPELLIRYENEEAVDDSQLPKDRFSAERLKGVDSTLKIQPAELGDSAVYLCASSFLGLASSTDTQYFGPGTRLTVL.

Here the CDR3 DNA reads TGTGCCAGCAGCTTGGGAAGCGGGAGAGGGCAGGAGCAGTTCTTC. Translating gives CASSLGSGRGQEQFF. This chain joins TRBV7-9 and TRBJ2-1; TRBD2 matches at 8 bases. J gave up 10 bases and V 3 bases, and 11 bases lay outside the gene matches. Per the germline V gene, CDR1 is SEHNR and CDR2 is FQNEAQ (reference sequence). The CDR3 length is 15 residues.

There are many counts of this clonotype. The rearrangement links TRBV20-1 to TRBJ2-5; 12 nucleotides line up with TRBD2. In germline, CDR1 is DFQATT, CDR2 SNEGSKA (reference sequence). The CDR3 is 14 amino acids. With 4 bases clipped from V and 7 bases from J, the junction kept 7 bases outside the gene matches. CDR3 sequence (DNA): TGCAGTGCTACCGGGACTAGCGGGCCAGGGACCCAGTACTTC. Encoded protein: CSATGTSGPGTQYF.

The chain has TRBV28 and TRBJ2-3; 11 nucleotides line up with TRBD1. Losses at the gene ends were 6 bases for V and 5 bases for J; bases not matched to a gene: 7. The CDR3 length is 15 residues. From germline, CDR1 is MDHEN and CDR2 SYDVKM. The CDR3 sequence is CASRTPGQGGDTQYF. In DNA, the CDR3 is TGTGCCAGCAGGACTCCGGGACAGGGGGGAGATACGCAGTATTTT.

The chain joins TRBV5-1 to TRBJ2-7; 7 bases line up with TRBD2. Gene TRBJ2-1 matches the end of the DNA better, so the J call may be wrong. CDR3 length equals 16 residues. Germline V gene lookup returns CDR1 SGHRS and CDR2 YFSETQ. The CDR3 DNA is TGCGCCAGCAGCTTGGTTGTGACTAGCCCCAACAATGAGCAGTTCTTC. It yields the protein CASSLVVTSPNNEQFF.

The gene calls are TRBV4-1 and TRBJ2-2; D not resolved. Germline V gene lookup returns CDR1 MGHRA and CDR2 YSYEKL. V was cut by 7 bases and J by 7 bases, with 19 bases left in between. The CDR3 totals 15 residues. The CDR3 is CASTTLGKARGELFF. The CDR3 DNA follows: TGCGCCAGCACCACCCTCGGAAAGGCTCGCGGGGAGCTGTTTTTT.

The table lists this clonotype with many counts. This chain joins TRBV28 and TRBJ2-7; D gene unclear. Germline CDR1 MDHEN, CDR2 SYDVKM. Trimming removed 8 bases at V and 2 bases at J, with 13 bases between. The CDR3 is 13 amino acids. CDR3 in DNA: TGTGCCAGCTCAATCGGGCAGGCCTACGAGCAGTACTTC. Translation gives CASSIGQAYEQYF.

Here the CDR3 DNA reads TGTGCCAGCAGCCGAGCCCATGCGGGGAAAGAGACCCAGTACTTC. Its translation is CASSRAHAGKETQYF. The chain employs TRBV3-1 and TRBJ2-7; tentative D call: TRBD2 (6 bases). The J call may be in error: the DNA end matches TRBJ2-5 better. The CDR3 length is 15 residues. CDR1 LGHDT and CDR2 YNNKEL come from the germline V gene (reference sequence).

This sequence joins TRBV11-2 and TRBJ2-5; 8 bases fit TRBD2. V shed 1 base, J shed 4 bases, and the junction held 8 bases outside the gene matches. This CDR3 has 16 residues. Per germline, CDR1 SGHAT and CDR2 FQNNGV. The CDR3 nucleotides read TGTGCCAGCAGCTTAGGGACTACTAGCGGTTTAGAGACCCAGTACTTC. Its translation: CASSLGTTSGLETQYF.

The chain recombines TRBV12-3 or TRBV12-4 with TRBJ2-1, with 9 bases identical to TRBD2. CDR3 length: 16 amino acids. V dropped 5 bases and J dropped 4; count of bases not matched to a gene: 9. CDR3 sequence reads: CASSTRRTSAYNEQFF. In DNA form, the CDR3 reads TGTGCCAGCAGTACCCGGCGGACTAGCGCTTACAATGAGCAGTTCTTC.

This clonotype was seen a handful of times. V and J are TRBV19 and TRBJ1-1; 7 bases are shared with TRBD1. Per the germline V gene, CDR1 is LNHDA and CDR2 is SQIVND (reference sequence). With V trimmed by 6 bases and J by 0 bases, 10 bases remained unmatched. The CDR3 spans 16 residues. CDR3 in amino acids: CASSTNRDSLNTEAFF. In DNA form, the CDR3 reads TGTGCCAGTAGCACAAATCGGGACAGCTTGAACACTGAAGCTTTCTTT.

At least ten counts were recorded for this clonotype. The chain uses TRBV7-2 and TRBJ2-3, with TRBD2 matching over 12 bases. This CDR3 is 16 amino acids long. Germline trimming cut 3 bases from V and 5 bases from J; bases unmatched to any gene: 6. CDR1 and CDR2 from the germline V gene are SGHTA and FQGNSA. The CDR3 DNA reads as TGTGCCAGCAGCTTCCTAGCGGGAGGGCCTTTAGATACGCAGTATTTT. Protein product: CASSFLAGGPLDTQYF.